The 32 T cell receptor beta chains in this list originate from one sample, sequenced in a study of blood T cells in healthy people across ages. A sample-barcoded 5' primer and a J-beta primer mix were used in a second PCR of roughly 6 to 11 cycles. TCRdb redid the calling of the 5' RACE reads with MiXCR, one entry per CDR3 protein. Counted here are just under 550,000 distinct CDR3 sequences, around 24% occurring once; the ten biggest clones make up roughly 9%. These data also featured in a second study, about T cells of mothers and their children.

Sequencing used blood. These receptor sequences come from a boy aged 5-17 years in good health.

This clonotype was observed a handful of times. The chain has TRBV4-3 and TRBJ2-7; no reliable D call. CDR1 is LGHNA and CDR2 is YSLEER in the germline V gene. V was pared by 2 bases and J by 3 bases, with 8 bases between. The CDR3 loop spans 13 amino acids. The CDR3 DNA reads as TGCGCCAGCAGCCAATGGACCGGCTACGAGCAGTACTTC. This sequence encodes CASSQWTGYEQYF.

This clonotype was observed a handful of times. This sequence joins TRBV11-3 and TRBJ2-3; D is perhaps TRBD1 or TRBD2 (5 bases each). V was pared by 5 bases and J by 1 base, with 13 bases between. From germline, CDR1 is SGHNT and CDR2 YENEEA. CDR3 size: 15 residues. CDR3 region: CASSRGDARTDTQYF. The CDR3 DNA follows: TGTGCCAGCAGCCGAGGGGATGCTCGCACAGATACGCAGTATTTT.

This clonotype was seen more than once but under ten times. V and J are TRBV5-1 and TRBJ1-2; a possible D gene is TRBD1 (6 bases). The CDR3 loop spans 18 amino acids. Germline V gives CDR1 SGHRS, CDR2 YFSETQ. The V end was cut by 4 bases, the J end by 0 bases, with 22 bases between. CDR3 bases: TGCGCCAGCAGCACTGGGGCCCAAAGCACAGGGACTAACTATGGCTACACCTTC. Translated: CASSTGAQSTGTNYGYTF.

This clonotype has a handful of counts. The rearrangement uses TRBV28 and TRBJ2-7; D gene unclear. The CDR3 loop spans 17 amino acids. V was clipped by 6 bases and J by 0 bases, with 21 bases between them. CDR1 MDHEN and CDR2 SYDVKM come from the germline V gene. The CDR3 reads CASSPTGRASSSYEQYF. The CDR3 DNA reads TGTGCCAGCAGCCCTACCGGCCGGGCGTCGAGCTCCTACGAGCAGTACTTC. Together with reference TRBV28 and TRBJ2-7, the CDR3 gives the full variable domain: DVKVTQSSRYLVKRTGEKVFLECVQDMDHENMFWYRQDPGLGLRLIYFSYDVKMKEKGDIPEGYSVSREKKERFSLILESASTNQTSMYLCASSPTGRASSSYEQYFGPGTRLTVT.

In this sample, this clonotype turned up a few times. The V and J genes are TRBV19 and TRBJ1-4; D is unclear. CDR3 length equals 13 residues. Germline loops: CDR1 LNHDA, CDR2 SQIVND (reference sequence). Between the trimmed V and J ends, which lost 7 bases and 4 bases, there was a span of 10 bases. The CDR3 spells CASTGDYNEKLFF. Here the CDR3 DNA reads TGTGCCAGTACCGGGGATTATAATGAAAAACTGTTTTTT. The full variable domain, its missing parts supplied by reference TRBV19 and TRBJ1-4, is DGGITQSPKYLFRKEGQNVTLSCEQNLNHDAMYWYRQDPGQGLRLIYYSQIVNDFQKGDIAEGYSVSREKKESFPLTVTSAQKNPTAFYLCASTGDYNEKLFFGSGTQLSVL.

This clonotype was picked up a small number of times. The chain couples TRBV11-3 to TRBJ2-2; D uncertain. V was cut by 8 bases and J by 8 bases, with 15 bases left in between. Germline CDR1 reads SGHNT; CDR2 reads YENEEA. This CDR3 contains 13 residues. This CDR3 reads CASQAGRPGELFF. The CDR3 region has the DNA TGTGCCAGCCAAGCCGGCCGACCTGGGGAGCTGTTTTTT.

The sample holds a few counts of this clonotype. The chain uses TRBV7-2 and TRBJ2-3, with no clear D. The V end lost 8 bases, the J end lost 2 bases, and 11 bases lay between the germline ends. Germline loops: CDR1 SGHTA, CDR2 FQGNSA. This CDR3 spans 13 amino acids. The CDR3 loop is CASSWQVTDTQYF. In DNA form, the CDR3 reads TGTGCCAGCTCGTGGCAGGTCACAGATACGCAGTATTTT.

Details on this clonotype: Given a much more abundant clone one base away, this may be a read error. The chain carries TRBV7-8 and TRBJ2-5; D assignment may be TRBD1 or TRBD2 (5 bases each). The assigned J gene may be wrong: the sequence end matches TRBJ2-1 better. Germline V CDR1 and CDR2: SGHVS, FQNEAQ. The CDR3 has 16 amino acids. DNA for the CDR3: TGTGCCAGCAGCTTAGGCCGCAAGGGGAGACACAATGAGCAGTTCTTC. This encodes CASSLGRKGRHNEQFF.

As to this clonotype: A clone one base away is much larger, so this may be a read error. The chain combines TRBV6-5 with TRBJ1-6; D call uncertain. CDR1 is MNHEY and CDR2 is SVGAGI in the germline V gene. V dropped 3 bases and J dropped 9 bases, with 12 bases sitting between them. The CDR3 runs to 14 residues. In DNA form, the CDR3 reads TGTGCCAGCAGTTATTTTAGGACTAGTTCACCCCTCCACTTT. Translation gives CASSYFRTSSPLHF.

In this sample, this clonotype turned up a few times. V usage is TRBV28 and J usage is TRBJ2-7; 7 positions agree with TRBD2. Germline CDR1 is MDHEN and CDR2 is SYDVKM. The CDR3 has 16 residues. V shed 7 bases, J shed 5 bases, and the junction held 17 bases outside the gene matches. The DNA for the CDR3 is TGTGCCAGCAAATTCGCCTCTAGCGGAAAAAGGAACGAGCAGTACTTC. Translating it yields CASKFASSGKRNEQYF.

The V gene is TRBV24-1, the J gene TRBJ1-1; 7 positions match TRBD1. This CDR3 comprises 13 residues. Germline CDR1 and CDR2: KGHDR and SFDVKD. The junction had 5 bases not matched to a gene; V was cut back by 10 bases and J by 1 base. The CDR3 loop is CATRQGSNTEAFF. As DNA, the CDR3 is TGTGCCACTAGACAGGGTTCGAACACTGAAGCTTTCTTT.

This clonotype was detected only a few times. The chain has TRBV11-3 and TRBJ1-1; possible D gene TRBD1, 5 bases. V was cut by 5 bases and J by 7 bases, with 14 bases left in between. The CDR3 loop spans 13 amino acids. Germline V gives CDR1 SGHNT, CDR2 YENEEA. The CDR3 DNA reads TGTGCCAGCAGCCCCAGGGAAGGTGGTGAAGCTTTCTTT. It is translated as CASSPREGGEAFF.

This chain joins TRBV13 and TRBJ1-1; 7 nucleotides match TRBD1. Germline V lookup: CDR1 PRHDT, CDR2 FYEKMQ (reference sequence). The trim removed 7 bases at V and 3 bases at J, leaving 8 bases unmatched. The CDR3 totals 14 residues. CDR3 nucleotides: TGTGCCAGCACCCTAGGACAGGCGCACACTGAAGCTTTCTTT. It codes for CASTLGQAHTEAFF.

Ten or more counts support this clonotype. The chain uses TRBV3-1 and TRBJ1-1; D call uncertain. The CDR3 sequence is 15 residues long. The V end was cut by 2 bases, the J end by 0 bases, with 10 bases between. Germline V gene lookup returns CDR1 LGHDT and CDR2 YNNKEL (reference sequence). The CDR3 reads CASSQPTRLNTEAFF. The CDR3 region has the DNA TGTGCCAGCAGCCAACCGACACGATTGAACACTGAAGCTTTCTTT.

The chain is built from TRBV27 and TRBJ2-6; D possibly corresponds to TRBD2 (6 bases). The CDR3 totals 17 residues. Trimming removed 0 bases from V and 0 bases from J, with 9 bases in between. Germline CDR1 is MNHEY and CDR2 is SMNVEV (reference sequence). CDR3 nucleotides: TGTGCCAGCAGTTTATCTTGGGAGGACTCTGGGGCCAACGTCCTGACTTTC. Translation: CASSLSWEDSGANVLTF.

This rearrangement joins TRBV5-6 to TRBJ1-2; D is unclear. The germline gives CDR1 SGHDT, CDR2 YYEEEE. V was cut by 0 bases and J by 0 bases, with 9 bases left in between. CDR3 length: 15 amino acids. The CDR3 is CASSLAFGSNYGYTF. In DNA, the CDR3 is TGTGCCAGCAGCTTGGCCTTCGGATCTAACTATGGCTACACCTTC. The full variable domain, completed using reference TRBV5-6 and TRBJ1-2, is DAGVTQSPTHLIKTRGQQVTLRCSPKSGHDTVSWYQQALGQGPQFIFQYYEEEERQRGNFPDRFSGHQFPNYSSELNVNALLLGDSALYLCASSLAFGSNYGYTFGSGTRLTVV.

There are a few counts of this clonotype. This chain uses TRBV7-9 with TRBJ1-2, with D possibly TRBD1 on 5 matching bases. The CDR3 runs 14 residues. CDR1 and CDR2 from the germline V gene are SEHNR and FQNEAQ (reference sequence). V was trimmed by 7 bases and J by 3 bases, leaving 15 bases between them. CDR3 loop: CASTLGTLYYGYTF. The CDR3 DNA is TGTGCCAGCACCCTCGGGACCCTCTACTATGGCTACACCTTC.

This clonotype has a count of ten or more. This chain uses TRBV28 with TRBJ1-2; the D gene is possibly TRBD1 (6 bases). The CDR3 contains 11 residues. V lost 4 bases and J lost 7, with 7 bases in between. Germline V lookup: CDR1 MDHEN, CDR2 SYDVKM. Written as DNA, the CDR3 is TGTGCCAGCAGTTCAGGGGTTGGCTACACCTTC. Translating gives CASSSGVGYTF.

This clonotype was seen only once. V is TRBV12-3 or TRBV12-4 and J is TRBJ2-1, with unresolved D. The V end lost 3 bases, the J end lost 0 bases, and 9 bases lay between the germline ends. The CDR3 covers 15 residues. The CDR3 here is CASSFGSNSYNEQFF. CDR3 DNA sequence: TGTGCCAGCAGTTTTGGCTCTAACTCCTACAATGAGCAGTTCTTC.

This clonotype was seen a handful of times. The chain has TRBV20-1 and TRBJ1-5; 10 positions match TRBD1. This CDR3 is built from 16 residues. Germline V lookup: CDR1 DFQATT, CDR2 SNEGSKA (reference sequence). With 1 base clipped from V and 4 bases from J, the junction kept 7 bases outside the gene matches. The CDR3 region is CSARGTGTGANQPQHF. The DNA for the CDR3 is TGCAGTGCTAGAGGAACCGGGACAGGGGCGAATCAGCCCCAGCATTTT.

This clonotype was detected only a few times. The rearrangement uses TRBV18 and TRBJ2-7; tentatively, D is TRBD1 or TRBD2 (6 bases each). Germline V gene sequence: CDR1 KGHSH, CDR2 LQKENI. Trimming left V 5 bases short and J 0 bases short, with 17 bases between. The CDR3 is 16 amino acids. The CDR3 reads CASSRTETGSSYEQYF. In DNA form, the CDR3 reads TGTGCCAGCTCAAGGACAGAGACCGGGAGCTCCTACGAGCAGTACTTC.

The chain joins TRBV11-2 to TRBJ1-4, with D perhaps matching TRBD1 (5 bases). Germline V gene sequence: CDR1 SGHAT, CDR2 FQNNGV. Deletions cut 5 bases from V and 3 bases from J, with 16 bases between. The CDR3 totals 16 residues. This CDR3 is CASSPPGGISNEKLFF. For the CDR3, the DNA is TGTGCCAGCAGCCCCCCCGGGGGGATTTCTAATGAAAAACTGTTTTTT.

The chain couples TRBV20-1 to TRBJ1-4; D remains unclear. V was cut by 6 bases and J by 5 bases, with 13 bases left in between. There are 13 residues in the CDR3. Per the germline V gene, CDR1 is DFQATT and CDR2 is SNEGSKA (reference sequence). CDR3 region: CSAKALSNEKLFF. In nucleotides, the CDR3 is TGCAGTGCCAAAGCACTGTCGAATGAAAAACTGTTTTTT.

This clonotype occurred a few times. The genes are TRBV27 and TRBJ2-3; 12 nucleotides match TRBD2. V was pared by 2 bases and J by 5 bases, with 2 bases of the junction left unmatched. The CDR3 runs 15 residues. The germline CDR1 and CDR2 sequences are MNHEY and SMNVEV (reference sequence). CDR3 sequence reads: CASSLMGLAGDTQYF. Written as DNA, the CDR3 is TGTGCCAGCAGTTTAATGGGACTAGCGGGAGATACGCAGTATTTT.

The chain carries TRBV12-3 or TRBV12-4 and TRBJ1-5; TRBD1 matches 7 bases. Trimming at V came to 6 bases and at J to 2 bases, leaving 4 bases not matched to a gene. The CDR3 has 14 residues. In DNA, the CDR3 is TGTGCCAGCAGACGGACAGGTCGCAATCAGCCCCAGCATTTT. Amino acid sequence: CASRRTGRNQPQHF.

The chain uses TRBV20-1 and TRBJ1-5; D ambiguous. Trimming shortened V by 3 bases and J by 6 bases, and 9 bases separated the two germline ends. The CDR3 covers 12 residues. The V gene's germline CDR1 is DFQATT and CDR2 SNEGSKA (reference sequence). Here the CDR3 reads CSASAGSQPQHF. For the CDR3, the DNA is TGCAGTGCTAGTGCGGGTTCTCAGCCCCAGCATTTT.

The chain carries TRBV24-1 and TRBJ2-5; D is possibly TRBD1 (6 bases). The V gene's germline CDR1 is KGHDR and CDR2 SFDVKD. V lost 2 bases, J lost 5 bases, and 11 bases lay in between. CDR3 length: 14 residues. CDR3 sequence: CATSDYRVPETQYF. As DNA, the CDR3 is TGTGCCACCAGTGATTACAGGGTTCCGGAGACCCAGTACTTC.

The chain has TRBV27 and TRBJ1-5, with TRBD1 identical over 7 bases. J was trimmed by 3 bases and V by 7 bases; bases with no gene match: 12. Per germline, CDR1 MNHEY and CDR2 SMNVEV (reference sequence). The CDR3 runs 16 residues. This CDR3 is CASMLRQGVTNQPQHF. CDR3 nucleotides: TGTGCCAGCATGCTGAGGCAGGGGGTGACCAATCAGCCCCAGCATTTT.

This clonotype was seen only a few times. CDR3 bases: TGTGCTCCGGGTACCCAGTCAGCCAAAAACATTCAGTACTTC. Residues: CAPGTQSAKNIQYF. The genes are TRBV12-5 and TRBJ2-4; D unclear. V was clipped by 11 bases and J by 0 bases, with 14 bases between them. The germline V gene encodes CDR1 LGHNT and CDR2 FRNRAP. The CDR3 loop spans 14 amino acids. Using reference TRBV12-5 and TRBJ2-4 for the parts outside the CDR3, the full variable domain is DARVTQTPRHKVTEMGQEVTMRCQPILGHNTVFWYRQTMMQGLELLAYFRNRAPLDDSGMPKDRFSAEMPDATLATLKIQPSEPRDSAVYFCAPGTQSAKNIQYFGAGTRLSVL.

V and J are TRBV4-1 and TRBJ2-5; D is uncertain. The J call may be wrong; the DNA end is better matched by TRBJ2-1. The CDR3 sequence is 15 residues long. Per the germline V gene, CDR1 is MGHRA and CDR2 is YSYEKL. In nucleotides, the CDR3 is TGCGCCAGCAGCCACGGACGGAACCGCGTCAATGAGCAGTTCTTC. Translation: CASSHGRNRVNEQFF.

J is TRBJ2-3 and V is TRBV6-2 or TRBV6-3; D is unresolved. The V end was cut by 4 bases, the J end by 1 base, with 6 bases between. Germline CDR1 is MNHEY and CDR2 is SVGEGT. The CDR3 runs to 13 residues. The CDR3 is CASSFFGTDTQYF. The CDR3 nucleotides read TGTGCCAGCAGTTTCTTTGGCACAGATACGCAGTATTTT.

This clonotype was seen a handful of times. V and J are TRBV24-1 and TRBJ2-5; 7 nucleotides align to TRBD1. Per the germline V gene, CDR1 is KGHDR and CDR2 is SFDVKD. CDR3 length equals 15 residues. V dropped 7 bases and J dropped 5; count of bases not matched to a gene: 12. The CDR3: CATRPGDRDRETQYF. The DNA for the CDR3 is TGTGCCACCAGGCCGGGTGACAGGGACCGGGAGACCCAGTACTTC.